This record concerns one TCR beta chain sequence. Per the study methods: For nucleated cells, counts were estimated from reference gene primer amplification. Using immunoSEQ multiplex PCR, the repertoire was profiled, and TCRdb retains in-frame clones only, with some absent. The V and J calls and clone size come from that table; D and trimming were worked out from the DNA. The data show 150,000 to 200,000 clones, about 90% seen once. This specimen comes from a study of blood T cell repertoires in COVID-19. Whole-study context: Samples of COVID-19 (acute and convalescent) were obtained from the United States, Italy and Spain. Sources were T cells, B-cell-depleted T cells, or PBMCs; the material itself was cDNA or gDNA.

This sequence was found in a woman in her seventies with acute or convalescent COVID-19. Sample: peripheral blood.

The CDR3 loop reads CASSELGWESGSRNEQFF. DNA for the CDR3: TGTGCCAGCAGTGAATTAGGATGGGAGAGCGGGAGTAGGAATGAGCAGTTCTTC. The rearrangement links TRBV25-1 to TRBJ2-1; 8 bases agree with TRBD2. This CDR3 region has 18 residues. J lost 7 bases, V lost 1 base, and 15 bases had no gene match. CDR1 is MGHDK and CDR2 is SYGVNS in the germline V gene.